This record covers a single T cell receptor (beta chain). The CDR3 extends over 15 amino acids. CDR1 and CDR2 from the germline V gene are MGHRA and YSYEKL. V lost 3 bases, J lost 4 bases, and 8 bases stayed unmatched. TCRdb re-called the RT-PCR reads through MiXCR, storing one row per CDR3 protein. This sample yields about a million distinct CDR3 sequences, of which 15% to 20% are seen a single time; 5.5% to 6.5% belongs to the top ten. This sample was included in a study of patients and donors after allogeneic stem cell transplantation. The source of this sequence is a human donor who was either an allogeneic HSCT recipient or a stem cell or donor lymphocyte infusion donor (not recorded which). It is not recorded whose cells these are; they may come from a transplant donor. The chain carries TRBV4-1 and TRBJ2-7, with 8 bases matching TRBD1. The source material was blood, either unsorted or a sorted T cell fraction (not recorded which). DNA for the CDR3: TGCGCCAGCAGCCATGCGGACAGGGAATCTTACGAGCAGTACTTC. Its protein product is CASSHADRESYEQYF.